Shown below are 25 T cell receptor beta chains from a single sample sequenced in a study of shared clonotypes between healthy human individuals. The method was immunoSEQ multiplex PCR; TCRdb's version includes in-frame clones alone and lacks a portion of them. The sample gives about 530,000 clones, about 96% of which show up once; 0.06% is in the top ten. The sequencing input was naive CD4+ T cells sorted from blood. Subset meaning: CD45RA+ positively selected. These TCRs come from a woman aged 25-40 years in good health.

The V call is TRBV23-1, the J call TRBJ1-3; no clear D gene. TRBV23-1 counts as an open reading frame of uncertain function. This CDR3 contains 16 residues. Trimming took 2 bases from V and 5 from J, leaving 16 bases between them. CDR3 coding DNA: TGCGCCAGCAGTCAAGGGAGCGGGCCGTGGCGAAACACCATATATTTT. It translates to CASSQGSGPWRNTIYF.

This chain links TRBV11-2 with TRBJ2-2; the match to TRBD2 covers 8 bases. Germline assignment: CDR1 SGHAT and CDR2 FQNNGV. The CDR3 totals 15 residues. The ends lost 8 bases at V and 2 bases at J; junction bases unmatched: 7. Here the CDR3 reads CASGSGGVNTGELFF. The CDR3 DNA sequence: TGTGCCAGCGGCTCCGGGGGGGTTAACACCGGGGAGCTGTTTTTT. The full variable domain, completed using reference TRBV11-2 and TRBJ2-2, is EAGVAQSPRYKIIEKRQSVAFWCNPISGHATLYWYQQILGQGPKLLIQFQNNGVVDDSQLPKDRFSAERLKGVDSTLKIQPAKLEDSAVYLCASGSGGVNTGELFFGEGSRLTVL.

The rearrangement links TRBV6-5 to TRBJ2-1, with D unclear. In germline, CDR1 is MNHEY, CDR2 SVGAGI. V was pared by 2 bases and J by 5 bases, with 16 bases between. This CDR3 region has 16 residues. CDR3 bases: TGTGCCAGCAGTTACGAAGGAGTGGTTTCTCACAATGAGCAGTTCTTC. Its protein is CASSYEGVVSHNEQFF.

The V gene is TRBV29-1, the J gene TRBJ2-5; D uncertain. Matching the DNA end better, TRBJ2-7 makes the J call doubtful. Germline CDR1 SQVTM, CDR2 ANQGSEA. The CDR3 has 11 amino acids. DNA for the CDR3: TGCAGCGTTTCAGGTCGGAGCGAGCAGTACTTC. Translated, it gives CSVSGRSEQYF.

The chain links TRBV10-3 to TRBJ2-1; TRBD2 matches at 8 bases. Germline CDR1 reads ENHRY; CDR2 reads SYGVKD. V shed 4 bases and J 4 bases; nucleotides not matched to a gene: 3. CDR3 length: 14 amino acids. CDR3 nucleotides: TGTGCCATCAGTGGGGGACTAGGTTACAATGAGCAGTTCTTC. Protein product: CAISGGLGYNEQFF.

This chain uses TRBV11-2 with TRBJ1-5, with D perhaps matching TRBD1 (5 bases). CDR3 length: 13 residues. Germline V gene data show CDR1 as SGHAT and CDR2 as FQNNGV. Trimming removed 5 bases at V and 5 bases at J, with 10 bases between. In nucleotides, the CDR3 is TGTGCCAGCAGCACGACAGAGGATCAGCCCCAGCATTTT. This sequence encodes CASSTTEDQPQHF.

The rearrangement joins TRBV19 to TRBJ2-5; 9 positions agree with TRBD1. With V trimmed by 2 bases and J by 4 bases, 8 bases remained unmatched. Per germline, CDR1 LNHDA and CDR2 SQIVND (reference sequence). The CDR3 is 16 amino acids. The CDR3 loop reads CASSITGQGQGETQYF. The DNA of the CDR3 is TGTGCCAGTAGTATAACCGGACAGGGGCAGGGAGAGACCCAGTACTTC.

J is TRBJ2-5 and V is TRBV6-5; D not certain. Per the germline V gene, CDR1 is MNHEY and CDR2 is SVGAGI. V lost 5 bases and J lost 5, with 12 bases in between. This CDR3 comprises 13 residues. The CDR3 loop is CASSTLVGETQYF. CDR3 in DNA: TGTGCCAGCAGTACACTTGTCGGGGAGACCCAGTACTTC.

This chain links TRBV29-1 with TRBJ2-1; D call uncertain. The CDR3 contains 13 residues. V was clipped by 5 bases and J by 1 base, with 9 bases between them. From germline, CDR1 is SQVTM and CDR2 ANQGSEA. The CDR3 DNA reads as TGCAGCGTTTTATCAGAATCCTACAATGAGCAGTTCTTC. Protein: CSVLSESYNEQFF.

This chain joins TRBV5-1 and TRBJ2-7, with D unclear. The V gene lost 0 bases and the J gene lost 0 bases, with 10 bases spanning the gap. From germline, CDR1 is SGHRS and CDR2 YFSETQ. The CDR3 has 15 residues. CDR3 sequence (DNA): TGCGCCAGCAGCTTGGCGGCGGAGAGCTCCTACGAGCAGTACTTC. As protein: CASSLAAESSYEQYF.

This clone was detected once. This chain connects TRBV6-1 to TRBJ1-2; TRBD1 might be the D (5 bases). Germline CDR1 and CDR2: MNHNS and SASEGT. There are 12 residues in the CDR3. Deletions cut 5 bases from V and 4 bases from J, with 8 bases between. The CDR3 DNA reads as TGTGCCAGCAGTTGGGGCTCCTATGGCTACACCTTC. Translating gives CASSWGSYGYTF.

This chain links TRBV15 with TRBJ2-2; TRBD2 matches at 8 bases. With 2 bases clipped from V and 5 bases from J, the junction kept 10 bases outside the gene matches. CDR3 length equals 17 residues. Germline V gene data show CDR1 as LNHNV and CDR2 as YYDKDF (reference sequence). DNA of the CDR3: TGTGCCACCAGCAGACCTTTCTTAGCGGGACAAACCGGGGAGCTGTTTTTT. Protein: CATSRPFLAGQTGELFF.

The chain is built from TRBV27 and TRBJ2-3, with D perhaps TRBD1 (7 bases). Germline values: CDR1 MNHEY, CDR2 SMNVEV (reference sequence). The ends were cut back, 6 bases at V and 2 bases at J, with 18 bases in the middle. This CDR3 is built from 16 residues. CDR3 region: CASRGQLQRVTDTQYF. Written as DNA, the CDR3 is TGTGCCAGCAGGGGACAGCTCCAGCGGGTCACAGATACGCAGTATTTT.

The chain carries TRBV10-2 and TRBJ1-2, with D unclear. V was trimmed by 3 bases and J by 4 bases, leaving 9 bases between them. CDR1 is WSHSY and CDR2 is SAAADI in the germline V gene. The CDR3 totals 13 residues. The CDR3 reads CASSEYTSYGYTF. CDR3 nucleotides: TGCGCCAGCAGTGAATACACTTCCTATGGCTACACCTTC.

The V and J genes are TRBV6-1 and TRBJ1-5, with D perhaps TRBD1 (5 bases). V shed 2 bases and J shed 5 bases, with 16 bases lying between them. Germline CDR1 and CDR2: MNHNS and SASEGT. The CDR3 sequence is 16 residues long. CDR3 nucleotides: TGTGCCAGCAGTGAACGGCAGGGAAGGGGCTATCAGCCCCAGCATTTT. It encodes CASSERQGRGYQPQHF.

The chain is built from TRBV5-1 and TRBJ2-6; the D is unclear. The CDR3 runs to 16 residues. The V gene lost 4 bases and the J gene lost 0 bases, with 11 bases spanning the gap. In germline, CDR1 is SGHRS, CDR2 YFSETQ. The CDR3 nucleotides are TGCGCCAGCAGCCCAGGTGGAAGCTCTGGGGCCAACGTCCTGACTTTC. Amino acids: CASSPGGSSGANVLTF. Full variable domain (rest looked up from reference TRBV5-1 and TRBJ2-6): KAGVTQTPRYLIKTRGQQVTLSCSPISGHRSVSWYQQTPGQGLQFLFEYFSETQRNKGNFPGRFSGRQFSNSRSEMNVSTLELGDSALYLCASSPGGSSGANVLTFGAGSRLTVL.

The table lists this clone with a count of one. The chain uses TRBV15 and TRBJ2-5; 11 bases are shared with TRBD1. The CDR3 has 16 residues. Germline V lookup: CDR1 LNHNV, CDR2 YYDKDF (reference sequence). With V trimmed by 5 bases and J by 5 bases, 10 bases remained unmatched. DNA of the CDR3: TGTGCCACCAGCCAATACGGACAGGGGGCGGGTGAGACCCAGTACTTC. Translating it yields CATSQYGQGAGETQYF.

The chain uses TRBV6-1 and TRBJ1-5, with TRBD1 as a possible D gene (6 bases). V dropped 1 base and J dropped 10 bases, with 17 bases sitting between them. Germline lookup yields CDR1 MNHNS and CDR2 SASEGT. The CDR3 has 15 amino acids. CDR3: CASSEEAGAGAPQHF. The CDR3 DNA is TGTGCCAGCAGTGAAGAAGCAGGGGCGGGGGCCCCCCAGCATTTT.

This chain links TRBV19 with TRBJ2-1; D unclear. CDR1 LNHDA and CDR2 SQIVND come from the germline V gene (reference sequence). The ends were cut back, 6 bases at V and 5 bases at J, with 11 bases in the middle. There are 13 residues in the CDR3. CDR3 residues: CASSPSRNNEQFF. CDR3 DNA sequence: TGTGCCAGTAGCCCCTCACGGAACAATGAGCAGTTCTTC.

V and J are TRBV10-3 and TRBJ2-7, with D perhaps matching TRBD2 (5 bases). Germline values: CDR1 ENHRY, CDR2 SYGVKD. This CDR3 region has 13 residues. With 6 bases removed from V and 2 bases from J, the gap between germline ends came to 11 bases. The CDR3 DNA reads TGTGCCATCAGGGCGGACTGGACCTACGAGCAGTACTTC. Encoded protein: CAIRADWTYEQYF.

This clone was seen once. The chain recombines TRBV4-1 with TRBJ2-1, with a possible D match to TRBD2 (5 bases). With 5 bases removed from V and 9 bases from J, the gap between germline ends came to 14 bases. Germline lookup yields CDR1 MGHRA and CDR2 YSYEKL. This CDR3 is 13 amino acids long. The CDR3 DNA sequence: TGCGCCAGCAGCACACCGACTATCCCTGAGCAGTTCTTC. Its protein product is CASSTPTIPEQFF.

The rearrangement joins TRBV28 to TRBJ2-6; no clear D. Trimming took 4 bases from V and 0 from J, leaving 10 bases between them. CDR1 and CDR2 (germline): MDHEN, SYDVKM. The CDR3 contains 16 residues. CDR3 loop: CASSSGQFSGANVLTF. The CDR3 nucleotides are TGTGCCAGCAGTTCGGGTCAGTTCTCTGGGGCCAACGTCCTGACTTTC.

The chain is built from TRBV14 and TRBJ2-7; TRBD2 is a possible D gene (5 bases). The CDR3 is 17 amino acids. Germline V lookup: CDR1 SGHDN, CDR2 FVKESK. V was clipped by 4 bases and J by 1 base, with 20 bases between them. The DNA for the CDR3 is TGTGCCAGCAGCCCCCTAGCCGTTGCGGATCGATCCTACGAGCAGTACTTC. Translation: CASSPLAVADRSYEQYF.

The rearrangement links TRBV30 to TRBJ1-3; the match to TRBD1 covers 7 bases. This CDR3 contains 17 residues. Germline lookup yields CDR1 GTSNPN and CDR2 SVGIG (reference sequence). The V segment lost 2 bases and the J segment 0 bases; nucleotides outside the gene matches: 10. In DNA, the CDR3 is TGTGCCTGGAGTTCCACAGGGGAGGACTACTCTGGAAACACCATATATTTT. Amino acid sequence: CAWSSTGEDYSGNTIYF.

The V gene is TRBV7-9, the J gene TRBJ1-4, with D maybe TRBD1 (5 bases). Germline assignment: CDR1 SEHNR and CDR2 FQNEAQ (reference sequence). The ends were cut back, 1 base at V and 1 base at J, with 13 bases in the middle. The length of the CDR3 is 17 residues. The CDR3 loop reads CASSLVPLGGTNEKLFF. For the CDR3, the DNA is TGTGCCAGCAGCTTAGTACCCTTGGGGGGAACTAATGAAAAACTGTTTTTT.